This T cell receptor (beta chain) was identified during a study of blood T cell repertoires in COVID-19. Study at large: Acute and convalescent COVID-19 specimens originated in the United States, Italy and Spain. PBMCs, B-cell-depleted T cells, or T cells provided the cDNA or gDNA that made up the material.

V dropped 3 bases and J dropped 3; count of bases not matched to a gene: 4. In germline, CDR1 is KGHDR, CDR2 SFDVKD. There are 16 residues in the CDR3. Study processing details: Estimation of nucleated cell counts relied on the amplification of reference gene primers. Clones were read by immunoSEQ multiplex PCR, and TCRdb kept only the in-frame ones, dropping some. V and J calls and clone size follow that table, whereas D and trimming were derived from the DNA. The sample has about 110,000 clones, 83% seen once; the top ten hold 15% to 20%. The chain recombines TRBV24-1 with TRBJ2-2, with 9 positions matching TRBD1. This clonotype originated in a woman aged 55-70 years with acute or convalescent COVID-19. Sequencing input: peripheral blood. Here the CDR3 DNA reads TGTGCCACCAGTGATCCGGGACAGGGAGACACCGGGGAGCTGTTTTTT. Its translation: CATSDPGQGDTGELFF.